This T cell receptor beta chain was identified in a study of shared clonotypes between healthy human individuals. The study, taken as a whole, reports: Estimated richness was generally greater in naive than memory subsets.

Worth noting for this clone: Its target is not known.

Trimming removed 2 bases at V and 6 bases at J, with 11 bases between. CDR3 length: 14 residues. Germline CDR1 reads KGHSH; CDR2 reads LQKENI. The assay was immunoSEQ multiplex PCR, and TCRdb's table has in-frame clones only and misses some. Seen here are roughly 760,000 clones, around two thirds observed once, and the top ten hold roughly 1.7%. This rearrangement joins TRBV18 to TRBJ2-4; a weak D match, TRBD1 (6 bases). The sample taken for sequencing was memory CD4+ T cells sorted from blood. Subset: CD45RA-negative fraction. The sequence was collected from a woman in her twenties or thirties in good health. This chain's CDR3 is CASSPTEGGNIQYF. CDR3 sequence (DNA): TGTGCCAGCTCACCAACCGAAGGGGGAAACATTCAGTACTTC.